These 16 T cell receptor beta chains were sequenced from one sample in a study of shared clonotypes between healthy human individuals. TCRdb keeps only in-frame clones here, not all; method: immunoSEQ multiplex PCR. The table shows 2 million to 2.5 million clones, with 80% to 95% occurring only once. The source material was naive CD4+ T cells from PBMCs. Subset meaning: CD45RA+ positively selected. These TCRs come from a young man in good health. Some clones in this sample may be carry-over from other donors' samples.

The chain uses TRBV2 and TRBJ1-4, with 7 positions matching TRBD1. This CDR3 has 18 amino acids. Looked up from germline, CDR1 is SNHLY and CDR2 is FYNNEI. V lost 1 base to trimming and J lost 1 base; unmatched junction nucleotides: 9. The CDR3 bases are TGTGCCAGCAGTGAAGGGTGGAGGGGGCTAAAAACTAATGAAAAACTGTTTTTT. Residues: CASSEGWRGLKTNEKLFF.

J is TRBJ1-4 and V is TRBV29-1; 9 bases match TRBD1. The J segment lost 11 bases and the V segment lost 2 bases, leaving 6 bases of the junction unmatched. The CDR3 is made up of 13 amino acids. CDR1 is SQVTM and CDR2 is ANQGSEA in the germline V gene. CDR3 nucleotide sequence: TGCAGCGTTGAAAAAACGGACAGGGGTAAACTGTTTTTT. Residues: CSVEKTDRGKLFF.

As for this clone: Other nucleotide sequences in the sample specify the same CDR3. The rearrangement joins TRBV6-1 to TRBJ1-2, with a possible D match to TRBD1 (6 bases). Germline lookup yields CDR1 MNHNS and CDR2 SASEGT. This CDR3 region has 13 residues. V was pared by 4 bases and J by 2 bases, with 8 bases between. The CDR3 DNA is TGTGCCAGCAGTGGGGGGCGGAACTATGGCTACACCTTC. Protein product: CASSGGRNYGYTF.

V usage is TRBV7-9 and J usage is TRBJ2-1, with D perhaps TRBD2 (5 bases). CDR1 is SEHNR, CDR2 FQNEAQ, per germline (reference sequence). Trimming removed 2 bases from V and 0 bases from J, with 8 bases in between. CDR3 size: 15 residues. The CDR3 loop reads CASSLTGVSYNEQFF. The CDR3 DNA reads TGTGCCAGCAGCTTAACCGGGGTCTCCTACAATGAGCAGTTCTTC. The complete variable domain, with remaining parts taken from reference TRBV7-9 and TRBJ2-1, reads DTGVSQNPRHKITKRGQNVTFRCDPISEHNRLYWYRQTLGQGPEFLTYFQNEAQLEKSRLLSDRFSAERPKGSFSTLEIQRTEQGDSAMYLCASSLTGVSYNEQFFGPGTRLTVL.

The gene calls are TRBV5-5 and TRBJ1-2; D is ambiguous. CDR3 length: 15 residues. CDR1 and CDR2 from the germline V gene are SGHKS and YYEKEE (reference sequence). The V gene lost 0 bases and the J gene lost 4 bases, with 13 bases spanning the gap. The CDR3 loop is CASSLGQSSFYGYTF. CDR3 nucleotide sequence: TGTGCCAGCAGCTTGGGGCAGTCTTCTTTCTATGGCTACACCTTC.

In the case of this clone: This sample also contains other DNA sequences that code for the same CDR3. The V and J genes are TRBV28 and TRBJ1-1, with a possible D match to TRBD1 (5 bases). The CDR3 extends over 12 amino acids. The germline V gene encodes CDR1 MDHEN and CDR2 SYDVKM. The ends were cut back, 6 bases at V and 1 base at J, with 6 bases in the middle. In nucleotides, the CDR3 is TGTGCCAGCAGAACAGGGAACACTGAAGCTTTCTTT. Translated: CASRTGNTEAFF.

V usage is TRBV28 and J usage is TRBJ2-7; D is tentatively TRBD1 or TRBD2 (6 bases each). Germline CDR1 and CDR2: MDHEN and SYDVKM. CDR3 size: 14 residues. V was shortened by 7 bases and J by 2 bases, with 15 bases between the two germline ends. The chain's CDR3 is CASTQSGATYEQYF. CDR3 DNA sequence: TGTGCCAGCACCCAATCGGGGGCCACCTACGAGCAGTACTTC.

The gene calls are TRBV7-9 and TRBJ2-3, with unresolved D. The CDR3 sequence is 15 residues long. Germline CDR1 reads SEHNR; CDR2 reads FQNEAQ (reference sequence). Trimming took 5 bases from V and 0 from J, leaving 12 bases between them. The CDR3 bases are TGTGCCAGCAGCCTCAACAGTGCTAGCACAGATACGCAGTATTTT. This codes for CASSLNSASTDTQYF.

The rearrangement uses TRBV2 and TRBJ2-5, with unresolved D. The V end was cut by 6 bases, the J end by 4 bases, with 12 bases between. The CDR3 loop spans 13 amino acids. Germline V CDR1 and CDR2: SNHLY, FYNNEI. The CDR3 loop reads CASRETWRETQYF. The CDR3 bases are TGTGCCAGCAGAGAAACATGGCGAGAGACCCAGTACTTC. The variable domain in full, completed from reference TRBV2 and TRBJ2-5, reads EPEVTQTPSHQVTQMGQEVILRCVPISNHLYFYWYRQILGQKVEFLVSFYNNEISEKSEIFDDQFSVERPDGSNFTLKIRSTKLEDSAMYFCASRETWRETQYFGPGTRLLVL.

This clone was seen a handful of times. The chain combines TRBV18 with TRBJ1-5; 7 nucleotides agree with TRBD1. The CDR3 extends over 15 amino acids. The germline CDR1 and CDR2 sequences are KGHSH and LQKENI. Trimming cost V 4 bases and J 5 bases; bases outside gene matches: 8. The CDR3: CASSRKQGRDQPQHF. The CDR3 DNA follows: TGTGCCAGCTCACGTAAACAGGGGAGGGATCAGCCCCAGCATTTT.

The sample holds one count of this clone. The chain employs TRBV19 and TRBJ2-3; 11 nucleotides match TRBD1. The CDR3 is 16 residues long. The germline CDR1 and CDR2 sequences are LNHDA and SQIVND (reference sequence). The trim removed 5 bases at V and 3 bases at J, leaving 7 bases unmatched. Written as DNA, the CDR3 is TGTGCCAGTAGTGAGCGGACAGGGGGCATGACAGATACGCAGTATTTT. Its translation is CASSERTGGMTDTQYF.

The J gene is TRBJ2-6, the V gene TRBV30; D remains ambiguous. The ends were cut back, 4 bases at V and 2 bases at J, with 3 bases in the middle. Germline V gives CDR1 GTSNPN, CDR2 SVGIG (reference sequence). CDR3 length: 12 amino acids. The CDR3 loop is CAWNAGANVLTF. In nucleotides, the CDR3 is TGTGCCTGGAATGCTGGGGCCAACGTCCTGACTTTC. Filled out from reference TRBV30 and TRBJ2-6, the complete variable domain reads SQTIHQWPATLVQPVGSPLSLECTVEGTSNPNLYWYRQAAGRGLQLLFYSVGIGQISSEVPQNLSASRPQDRQFILSSKKLLLSDSGFYLCAWNAGANVLTFGAGSRLTVL.

The chain couples TRBV15 to TRBJ2-1; D might be TRBD2 (5 bases). The CDR3 extends over 16 amino acids. Germline CDR1 LNHNV, CDR2 YYDKDF (reference sequence). The V and J ends lost 0 bases and 3 bases respectively, with 12 bases between them. DNA for the CDR3: TGTGCCACCAGCAGAGAGGGCGGGCGATTCTACAATGAGCAGTTCTTC. Encoded protein: CATSREGGRFYNEQFF. Full variable domain (outside the CDR3, taken from reference TRBV15 and TRBJ2-1): DAMVIQNPRYQVTQFGKPVTLSCSQTLNHNVMYWYQQKSSQAPKLLFHYYDKDFNNEADTPDNFQSRRPNTSFCFLDIRSPGLGDTAMYLCATSREGGRFYNEQFFGPGTRLTVL.

The gene calls are TRBV9 and TRBJ2-7; no firm D call. Germline V gene sequence: CDR1 SGDLS, CDR2 YYNGEE. V shed 0 bases and J shed 5 bases, with 9 bases lying between them. This CDR3 spans 13 amino acids. CDR3 nucleotide sequence: TGTGCCAGCAGCGTAGCTATGACGGACGAGCAGTACTTC. It codes for CASSVAMTDEQYF. The complete variable domain, with remaining parts taken from reference TRBV9 and TRBJ2-7, reads DSGVTQTPKHLITATGQRVTLRCSPRSGDLSVYWYQQSLDQGLQFLIQYYNGEERAKGNILERFSAQQFPDLHSELNLSSLELGDSALYFCASSVAMTDEQYFGPGTRLTVT.

This chain joins TRBV7-9 and TRBJ2-3; either TRBD1 or TRBD2 may fit D (5 bases each). Trimming took 5 bases from V and 0 from J, leaving 18 bases between them. CDR3 length equals 17 residues. Germline-derived CDR1 and CDR2 are SEHNR and FQNEAQ (reference sequence). CDR3 nucleotide sequence: TGTGCCAGCAGCCTTGGGGGACGTACCCTAAGCACAGATACGCAGTATTTT. Protein: CASSLGGRTLSTDTQYF.

A few counts support this clone. The chain uses TRBV29-1 and TRBJ2-7; no clear D gene. V was clipped by 5 bases and J by 2 bases, with 7 bases between them. This CDR3 has 11 amino acids. Germline-derived CDR1 and CDR2 are SQVTM and ANQGSEA. CDR3 residues: CSVSGAYEQYF. CDR3 coding DNA: TGCAGCGTTTCAGGTGCCTACGAGCAGTACTTC.